The 3 T cell receptor beta chains reported below all come from one sample, sequenced in a study of Tregs in tolerant kidney transplant recipients. These TCRs' antigens remain unknown. Assay used: immunoSEQ multiplex PCR; TCRdb lists only in-frame clones, some missing. The sample consists of about 1,400 clones, about 89% of them appearing once. Sequenced: CD4+ T cells from blood cultured with allogeneic cells. The source is a human donor in good health.

CDR3 sequence reads: CASSSTGRVYEQYF. The CDR3 DNA reads as TGCGCCAGCAGCTCGACAGGGCGAGTCTACGAGCAGTACTTC. The gene calls are TRBV5-1 and TRBJ2-7, with TRBD1 matching 7 bases. Germline values: CDR1 SGHRS, CDR2 YFSETQ. The CDR3 length is 14 residues. V gave up 3 bases and J gave up 3 bases; unmatched junction bases: 6.

This rearrangement joins TRBV5-5 to TRBJ2-5; D remains ambiguous. This CDR3 is 13 amino acids long. The V and J ends lost 2 bases and 7 bases respectively, with 12 bases between them. Per the germline V gene, CDR1 is SGHKS and CDR2 is YYEKEE (reference sequence). This CDR3 reads CASSFAHMGTQYF. CDR3 nucleotide sequence: TGTGCCAGCAGCTTTGCCCACATGGGGACCCAGTACTTC.

The V gene is TRBV10-2, the J gene TRBJ2-3, with no clear D. This CDR3 comprises 10 residues. Germline loops: CDR1 WSHSY, CDR2 SAAADI. The V end was cut by 3 bases, the J end by 8 bases, with 3 bases between. In nucleotides, the CDR3 is TGCGCCAGCAGTGAAGGTACGCAGTATTTT. It specifies CASSEGTQYF.